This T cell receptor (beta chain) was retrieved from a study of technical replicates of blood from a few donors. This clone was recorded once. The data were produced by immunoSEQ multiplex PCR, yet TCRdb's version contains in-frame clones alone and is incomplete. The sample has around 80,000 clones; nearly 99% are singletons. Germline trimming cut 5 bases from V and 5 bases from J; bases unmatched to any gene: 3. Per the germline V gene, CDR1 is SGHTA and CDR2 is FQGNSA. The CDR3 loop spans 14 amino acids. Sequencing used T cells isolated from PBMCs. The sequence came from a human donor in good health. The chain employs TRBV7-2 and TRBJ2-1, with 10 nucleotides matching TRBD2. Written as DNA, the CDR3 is TGTGCCAGCAGCGCTAGCGGGAGAAACAATGAGCAGTTCTTC. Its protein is CASSASGRNNEQFF.